One TCR beta chain is described in this entry. Germline V lookup: CDR1 LGHNA, CDR2 YSLEER. V lost 0 bases, J lost 2 bases, and 13 bases lay in between. This CDR3 spans 16 amino acids. The data were taken from a study of cytomegalovirus exposure and HLA in healthy donors. PCR was performed using 60 Vbeta and 13 Jbeta primers. Assay used: immunoSEQ multiplex PCR; TCRdb lists only in-frame clones, some missing. The table has 150,000 to 200,000 clones, roughly 79% seen once. This sequence joins TRBV4-3 and TRBJ2-5; the D gene is possibly TRBD1 (5 bases). The specimen was PBMCs. The source is a woman in her late teens or twenties in good health and CMV-seropositive. CDR3 coding DNA: TGCGCCAGCAGCCAAGATACTCGGACACCTCAAGAGACCCAGTACTTC. Translating it yields CASSQDTRTPQETQYF.